The 18 T cell receptor beta chains below come from one sample, sequenced in a study of T-cell memory formation after mild COVID-19 (dated by TCRdb to about 2021). The library was built by means of 5' RACE. Instrument used: Illumina NovaSeq 6000. TCRdb trimmed public reads at Q25 via fastp, called clones via MiXCR and kept in-frame beta chains. CDR3 protein sequences are deduplicated, and each keeps its most common genes and DNA. The sample table records around 340,000 distinct CDR3 sequences; approximately 12% of these occur just once. In total, the top ten clones hold about a fifth of the sample. Sequencing used PBMCs or a T cell subset sorted from them (not recorded which). These receptors were obtained from a man in his late teens or twenties who had mild COVID-19 (a few samples of this study predate the infection). The sample titles of this study are shuffled in the database, so cell type and time point are left out; the donor was told from shared clones.

This clonotype was observed a handful of times. This chain joins TRBV5-4 and TRBJ2-1; D possibly matches TRBD1 or TRBD2 (5 bases each). Trimming removed 0 bases from V and 10 bases from J, with 11 bases in between. Germline CDR1 SGHNT, CDR2 YYREEE (reference sequence). The CDR3 loop spans 13 amino acids. This CDR3 is CASSLVRGGEQFF. The CDR3 DNA reads TGTGCCAGCAGCTTGGTACGGGGCGGCGAGCAGTTCTTC.

The rearrangement joins TRBV7-9 to TRBJ1-6, with TRBD1 as a possible D gene (5 bases). CDR1 SEHNR and CDR2 FQNEAQ come from the germline V gene (reference sequence). V dropped 5 bases and J dropped 3 bases, with 11 bases sitting between them. The CDR3 totals 15 residues. The CDR3 spells CASSAGPGYNSPLHF. CDR3 nucleotides: TGTGCCAGCAGCGCGGGACCGGGCTATAATTCACCCCTCCACTTT.

This chain connects TRBV20-1 to TRBJ2-1; 7 bases agree with TRBD1. Germline CDR1 reads DFQATT; CDR2 reads SNEGSKA (reference sequence). Trimming cost V 3 bases and J 7 bases; bases outside gene matches: 12. CDR3 length: 15 amino acids. DNA of the CDR3: TGCAGTGCTAGTAATACAGGGGACGTGTGGAATGAGCAGTTCTTC. As protein: CSASNTGDVWNEQFF.

This clonotype was seen a few times. The V and J genes are TRBV12-5 and TRBJ1-6; a possible D gene is TRBD1 (6 bases). Trimming took off 6 bases at V and 7 bases at J, with 13 bases between the two ends. CDR1 is LGHNT, CDR2 FRNRAP, per germline. This CDR3 has 14 amino acids. CDR3 in amino acids: CASGPDSLNSPLHF. CDR3 in DNA: TGTGCTAGTGGCCCGGACAGCCTGAATTCACCCCTCCACTTT.

The CDR3 is CASSLSGQGRNNEKLFF. The DNA for the CDR3 is TGTGCCAGCAGTTTATCAGGACAGGGGAGGAACAATGAAAAACTGTTTTTT. J is TRBJ1-4 and V is TRBV27; 9 bases are a match to TRBD1. J gave up 5 bases and V 0 bases, and 7 bases lay outside the gene matches. Germline loops: CDR1 MNHEY, CDR2 SMNVEV (reference sequence). The CDR3 length is 17 residues.

This clonotype appeared many times. This rearrangement joins TRBV5-1 to TRBJ2-2, with D possibly TRBD1 on 5 matching bases. CDR3 size: 15 residues. The ends were cut back, 0 bases at V and 0 bases at J, with 6 bases in the middle. Germline values: CDR1 SGHRS, CDR2 YFSETQ. CDR3 nucleotides: TGCGCCAGCAGCTTGGCAGGGCCGAACACCGGGGAGCTGTTTTTT. This encodes CASSLAGPNTGELFF.

The V and J genes are TRBV7-9 and TRBJ1-3; TRBD1 agrees at 9 bases. Germline-derived CDR1 and CDR2 are SEHNR and FQNEAQ (reference sequence). J was trimmed by 1 base and V by 5 bases; bases with no gene match: 9. The CDR3 is made up of 17 amino acids. The CDR3: CASSQGQGIWSGNTIYF. CDR3 coding DNA: TGTGCCAGCAGCCAGGGACAGGGAATTTGGTCTGGAAACACCATATATTTT. The full variable domain, rest sourced from reference TRBV7-9 and TRBJ1-3, is DTGVSQNPRHKITKRGQNVTFRCDPISEHNRLYWYRQTLGQGPEFLTYFQNEAQLEKSRLLSDRFSAERPKGSFSTLEIQRTEQGDSAMYLCASSQGQGIWSGNTIYFGEGSWLTVV.

This clonotype was seen a few times. CDR3 sequence (DNA): TGCAGCGTGGCCTTGTGGGGTCGACAAGAGACCCAGTACTTC. It translates to CSVALWGRQETQYF. The gene calls are TRBV29-1 and TRBJ2-5; D unresolved. Germline V gene data show CDR1 as SQVTM and CDR2 as ANQGSEA. The germline V and J ends were trimmed by 6 bases and 2 bases, with 16 bases remaining between them. The CDR3 extends over 14 amino acids.

The chain uses TRBV12-3 or TRBV12-4 and TRBJ2-3, with D tentatively TRBD1 (6 bases). Trimming pared 7 bases from V and 1 base from J, leaving 15 bases between. The length of the CDR3 is 15 residues. The CDR3 is CASTTSTGGTDTQYF. As DNA, the CDR3 is TGTGCCAGCACCACTTCGACAGGTGGCACAGATACGCAGTATTTT.

This clonotype was detected a few times. V and J are TRBV7-2 and TRBJ2-5, with TRBD2 identical over 9 bases. The germline V gene has CDR1 SGHTA and CDR2 FQGNSA. The CDR3 length is 17 residues. J was trimmed by 4 bases and V by 5 bases; bases with no gene match: 14. CDR3 protein: CASSHGGLYSGGETQYF. The CDR3 bases are TGTGCCAGCAGCCATGGGGGCCTGTATAGCGGGGGAGAGACCCAGTACTTC.

In this sample, this clonotype turned up many times. This chain uses TRBV5-1 with TRBJ1-5, with 10 bases that match TRBD1. Germline V lookup: CDR1 SGHRS, CDR2 YFSETQ. After removal of 4 bases from V and 7 bases from J, the junction contained 8 bases not matched to a gene. The CDR3 runs 15 residues. The CDR3 spells CASSPGTGVTQPQHF. In DNA form, the CDR3 reads TGCGCCAGCAGCCCGGGGACAGGGGTTACGCAGCCCCAGCATTTT.

This chain uses TRBV12-3 or TRBV12-4 with TRBJ2-3, with 13 positions matching TRBD2. The CDR3 is made up of 18 amino acids. With V trimmed by 3 bases and J by 2 bases, 8 bases remained unmatched. For the CDR3, the DNA is TGTGCCAGCAGTTTTTCACAGGGACTAGCGGGGCACACAGATACGCAGTATTTT. Translation gives CASSFSQGLAGHTDTQYF.

V is TRBV7-2 and J is TRBJ2-7, with a tentative D call TRBD2 (6 bases). V shed 0 bases and J shed 3 bases, with 6 bases lying between them. The CDR3 totals 13 residues. CDR1 and CDR2 (germline): SGHTA, FQGNSA. CDR3 in DNA: TGTGCCAGCAGCTTAGCGGAGGGCTACGAGCAGTACGTC. It is translated as CASSLAEGYEQYV.

A remark on this clonotype: A read error may account for a junction end that differs from germline. This rearrangement joins TRBV6-1 to TRBJ1-5, with D unresolved. The CDR3 is 14 residues long. Germline-derived CDR1 and CDR2 are MNHNS and SASEGT. The CDR3 spells CASREVYSNQPQHF. The DNA for the CDR3 is TGTGCCAGCAGGGAAGTCTATAGCAATCAGCCCCAGCATTTT.

The chain employs TRBV7-6 and TRBJ2-7; D unclear. The length of the CDR3 is 16 residues. The germline CDR1 and CDR2 sequences are SGHVS and FNYEAQ. V was pared by 1 base and J by 6 bases, with 19 bases between. The CDR3 protein is CASSLEVSGLPVEQYF. The CDR3 nucleotides read TGTGCCAGCAGCTTAGAGGTATCTGGTCTCCCCGTCGAGCAGTACTTC.

V and J are TRBV20-1 and TRBJ1-3; no definite D call. The germline gives CDR1 DFQATT, CDR2 SNEGSKA (reference sequence). The CDR3 runs 13 residues. The V gene lost 2 bases and the J gene lost 2 bases, with 7 bases spanning the gap. CDR3: CSARSPPGNTIYF. CDR3 sequence (DNA): TGCAGTGCTAGATCACCTCCTGGAAACACCATATATTTT.

This clonotype was observed a handful of times. CDR3 in DNA: TGTGCCAGCTCACCACCTCAAGGACTAGCGGTGCCCGAGCAGTTCTTC. Translating it yields CASSPPQGLAVPEQFF. This chain connects TRBV18 to TRBJ2-1; 10 bases fit TRBD2. The CDR3 is 16 residues long. Germline V gives CDR1 KGHSH, CDR2 LQKENI. V shed 0 bases, J shed 10 bases, and the junction held 9 bases outside the gene matches.

This clonotype appeared many times. The chain recombines TRBV20-1 with TRBJ1-5; 7 bases line up with TRBD1. CDR1 is DFQATT and CDR2 is SNEGSKA in the germline V gene (reference sequence). The CDR3 loop spans 12 amino acids. The ends lost 6 bases at V and 2 bases at J; junction bases unmatched: 1. CDR3: CSAGQGNQPQHF. DNA of the CDR3: TGCAGTGCCGGACAGGGCAATCAGCCCCAGCATTTT.